This entry lists 13 T cell receptor beta chains sequenced from one sample in a study of beta chain features in type 1 diabetes. The study reverse transcribed the entire isolated RNA, so it sequenced expressed TCRB transcripts. TCRdb's table, derived via immunoSEQ multiplex PCR, lists solely in-frame clones and lacks some. The table includes about 230,000 clones, 9.6% detected once. The sample taken for sequencing was naive CD4+ T cells from blood. These receptors all come from a young woman in good health.

This chain joins TRBV5-1 and TRBJ2-1; D is perhaps TRBD2 (6 bases). The germline V and J ends were trimmed by 4 bases and 2 bases, with 13 bases remaining between them. Germline-derived CDR1 and CDR2 are SGHRS and YFSETQ. The CDR3 spans 15 residues. This CDR3 reads CASSQASAAYNEQFF. The CDR3 DNA follows: TGCGCCAGCAGCCAAGCTAGCGCTGCCTACAATGAGCAGTTCTTC.

This chain joins TRBV9 and TRBJ2-5; 8 bases are shared with TRBD1. The CDR3 runs to 15 residues. Unmatched junction bases numbered 2, after V lost 0 bases and J lost 1 base. Looked up from germline, CDR1 is SGDLS and CDR2 is YYNGEE. DNA of the CDR3: TGTGCCAGCAGCGTAGGTACAGGGGGCCAAGAGACCCAGTACTTC. This translates into CASSVGTGGQETQYF. Based on the CDR3 plus reference TRBV9 and TRBJ2-5, the full variable domain is DSGVTQTPKHLITATGQRVTLRCSPRSGDLSVYWYQQSLDQGLQFLIQYYNGEERAKGNILERFSAQQFPDLHSELNLSSLELGDSALYFCASSVGTGGQETQYFGPGTRLLVL.

This clone has more than one count but fewer than ten. The CDR3 DNA reads as TGTGCCTCTTCGGGCTACAATGAGCAGTTCTTC. Translation: CASSGYNEQFF. The rearrangement links TRBV9 to TRBJ2-1; no definite D call. The CDR3 sequence is 11 residues long. Trimming removed 10 bases at V and 3 bases at J, with 8 bases between. Looked up from germline, CDR1 is SGDLS and CDR2 is YYNGEE.

The chain joins TRBV18 to TRBJ2-2; TRBD1 matches at 7 bases. The V gene's germline CDR1 is KGHSH and CDR2 LQKENI. Losses at the gene ends were 1 base for V and 1 base for J; bases not matched to a gene: 0. There are 15 residues in the CDR3. CDR3 sequence (DNA): TGTGCCAGCTCACCACGACAGGGGAACACCGGGGAGCTGTTTTTT. Its translation is CASSPRQGNTGELFF. Drawing the rest from reference TRBV18 and TRBJ2-2, the complete variable domain is NAGVMQNPRHLVRRRGQEARLRCSPMKGHSHVYWYRQLPEEGLKFMVYLQKENIIDESGMPKERFSAEFPKEGPSILRIQQVVRGDSAAYFCASSPRQGNTGELFFGEGSRLTVL.

Worth noting for this clone: Other nucleotide sequences in the sample specify the same CDR3. The chain links TRBV18 to TRBJ1-1; D remains ambiguous. This CDR3 is built from 13 residues. Germline V lookup: CDR1 KGHSH, CDR2 LQKENI. V was shortened by 6 bases and J by 1 base, with 9 bases between the two germline ends. CDR3 nucleotide sequence: TGTGCCAGCTCCCTCAAGCAGAACACTGAAGCTTTCTTT. This codes for CASSLKQNTEAFF.

The chain couples TRBV7-2 to TRBJ1-2; TRBD1 agrees at 9 bases. The CDR3 has 16 amino acids. Unmatched junction bases numbered 9, after V lost 5 bases and J lost 2 bases. Germline CDR1 reads SGHTA; CDR2 reads FQGNSA. The CDR3 is CASSEYRGTGNYGYTF. CDR3 DNA: TGTGCCAGCAGCGAATATCGCGGGACAGGGAACTATGGCTACACCTTC.

The V call is TRBV28, the J call TRBJ1-5, with 10 bases aligning to TRBD1. Trimming removed 7 bases from V and 0 bases from J; junction bases left unmatched: 9. This CDR3 comprises 17 residues. The germline V gene has CDR1 MDHEN and CDR2 SYDVKM. CDR3 sequence reads: CASIPGQGPSSNQPQHF. In nucleotides, the CDR3 is TGTGCCAGCATACCGGGACAGGGGCCGAGTAGCAATCAGCCCCAGCATTTT. Full variable domain (missing parts from reference TRBV28 and TRBJ1-5): DVKVTQSSRYLVKRTGEKVFLECVQDMDHENMFWYRQDPGLGLRLIYFSYDVKMKEKGDIPEGYSVSREKKERFSLILESASTNQTSMYLCASIPGQGPSSNQPQHFGDGTRLSIL.

The V call is TRBV6-1, the J call TRBJ1-5; D remains unclear. Germline V gene data show CDR1 as MNHNS and CDR2 as SASEGT. The ends were cut back, 3 bases at V and 0 bases at J, with 6 bases in the middle. The CDR3 totals 14 residues. Here the CDR3 reads CASSEEFSNQPQHF. DNA for the CDR3: TGTGCCAGCAGTGAGGAGTTTAGCAATCAGCCCCAGCATTTT.

Only a few counts were recorded for this clone. This chain uses TRBV5-4 with TRBJ2-1, with 7 bases aligning to TRBD2. With V trimmed by 5 bases and J by 10 bases, 18 bases remained unmatched. Germline V gene data show CDR1 as SGHNT and CDR2 as YYREEE (reference sequence). The CDR3 runs 16 residues. CDR3 sequence (DNA): TGTGCCAGCAGTCCGATTGAGGGCCCTGGGAGGGCCGAGCAGTTCTTC. Its protein product is CASSPIEGPGRAEQFF.

The sample holds a few counts of this clone. The V call is TRBV5-4, the J call TRBJ2-1; TRBD1 agrees at 7 bases. The CDR3 is 16 amino acids. Per the germline V gene, CDR1 is SGHNT and CDR2 is YYREEE (reference sequence). Germline trimming cut 3 bases from V and 2 bases from J; bases unmatched to any gene: 8. CDR3: CASSSKDREPYNEQFF. The CDR3 DNA reads as TGTGCCAGCAGCTCGAAAGACAGGGAACCCTACAATGAGCAGTTCTTC.

V and J are TRBV6-1 and TRBJ2-3, with 7 bases aligning to TRBD1. This CDR3 has 14 amino acids. V was clipped by 6 bases and J by 5 bases; unmatched bases: 8. Germline V CDR1 and CDR2: MNHNS, SASEGT. The CDR3 sequence is CASRQGFWVDTQYF. The CDR3 DNA reads as TGTGCCAGCAGACAGGGGTTTTGGGTAGATACGCAGTATTTT.

The chain employs TRBV30 and TRBJ2-1; possibly TRBD1 for D (6 bases). V dropped 3 bases and J dropped 6 bases, with 12 bases sitting between them. Germline loops: CDR1 GTSNPN, CDR2 SVGIG (reference sequence). CDR3 length equals 13 residues. CDR3 in amino acids: CAWSANRANEQFF. The CDR3 DNA reads as TGTGCCTGGAGCGCCAACAGGGCCAATGAGCAGTTCTTC.

The rearrangement uses TRBV29-1 and TRBJ1-1, with D possibly being TRBD1 (6 bases). The V gene lost 6 bases and the J gene lost 0 bases, with 11 bases spanning the gap. The germline V gene has CDR1 SQVTM and CDR2 ANQGSEA. The CDR3 totals 13 residues. CDR3 DNA: TGCAGCGTACAGGGTCCCATGAACACTGAAGCTTTCTTT. It encodes CSVQGPMNTEAFF.